A single sample gave rise to the 8 T cell receptor beta chains below, sequenced in a study of T-cell memory formation after mild COVID-19. Using its own MiXCR run on the 5' RACE reads, TCRdb lists one record per CDR3 protein. The data hold 400,000 or so distinct CDR3 sequences, with roughly 21% observed a single time. The sample consisted of PBMCs or a T cell subset sorted from them (not recorded which). These receptors originate from an adult woman who had mild COVID-19 (a few samples of this study predate the infection). Cell type and time point are not known.

V and J are TRBV5-4 and TRBJ1-6; 7 bases fit TRBD1. CDR1 is SGHNT and CDR2 is YYREEE in the germline V gene (reference sequence). J gave up 9 bases and V 0 bases, and 12 bases lay outside the gene matches. This CDR3 has 17 residues. The CDR3 protein is CASSLAAGQGVSSPLHF. The CDR3 nucleotides are TGTGCCAGCAGCTTGGCCGCTGGGCAGGGGGTTAGTTCACCCCTCCACTTT. The complete variable domain, with remaining parts taken from reference TRBV5-4 and TRBJ1-6, reads ETGVTQSPTHLIKTRGQQVTLRCSSQSGHNTVSWYQQALGQGPQFIFQYYREEENGRGNFPPRFSGLQFPNYSSELNVNALELDDSALYLCASSLAAGQGVSSPLHFGNGTRLTVT.

This clonotype has just a few counts. This chain uses TRBV5-1 with TRBJ2-6; 7 bases match TRBD1. Germline V gives CDR1 SGHRS, CDR2 YFSETQ. V lost 4 bases to trimming and J lost 2 bases; unmatched junction nucleotides: 6. CDR3 length: 16 amino acids. The CDR3 protein is CASSIPDRAGANVLTF. DNA for the CDR3: TGCGCCAGCAGCATCCCTGACAGGGCTGGGGCCAACGTCCTGACTTTC.

The chain employs TRBV29-1 and TRBJ1-2; D is ambiguous. The CDR3 runs 11 residues. Trimming removed 5 bases from V and 6 bases from J, with 10 bases in between. Germline V lookup: CDR1 SQVTM, CDR2 ANQGSEA. The DNA for the CDR3 is TGCAGCGTTCGCCTCCTAGATGGCTACACCTTC. Protein sequence: CSVRLLDGYTF.

The chain recombines TRBV6-5 with TRBJ2-7; 10 bases agree with TRBD2. The V segment lost 7 bases and the J segment 2 bases; nucleotides outside the gene matches: 2. Germline assignment: CDR1 MNHEY and CDR2 SVGAGI. The CDR3 spans 13 residues. CDR3 nucleotides: TGTGCCAGCACTAGCGGGGGAACCTACGAGCAGTACTTC. Protein product: CASTSGGTYEQYF.

There are a few counts of this clonotype. The J gene is TRBJ2-3, the V gene TRBV7-9, with a weak D call TRBD1 (5 bases). This CDR3 contains 16 residues. Trimming pared 1 base from V and 8 bases from J, leaving 19 bases between. The germline V gene encodes CDR1 SEHNR and CDR2 FQNEAQ (reference sequence). The CDR3 is CASSLEGVDSSGTQYF. The CDR3 nucleotides are TGTGCCAGCAGCTTAGAAGGGGTCGATTCGTCGGGTACGCAGTATTTT.

J is TRBJ1-1 and V is TRBV6-2 or TRBV6-3, with unresolved D. Germline V gene lookup returns CDR1 MNHEY and CDR2 SVGEGT. There are 12 residues in the CDR3. Trimming stripped 4 bases from V and 4 bases from J, with 7 bases between. The CDR3 DNA reads as TGTGCCAGCAGTTCAAGAGTCACTGAAGCTTTCTTT. Encoded protein: CASSSRVTEAFF.

This chain uses TRBV20-1 with TRBJ2-1; 11 nucleotides line up with TRBD2. In germline, CDR1 is DFQATT, CDR2 SNEGSKA (reference sequence). The CDR3 runs to 14 residues. J gave up 3 bases and V 5 bases, and 3 bases lay outside the gene matches. The CDR3 spells CSARLAGLYNEQFF. CDR3 nucleotides: TGCAGTGCTCGACTAGCGGGGCTCTACAATGAGCAGTTCTTC.

This clonotype was counted at least ten times. A read error may account for a junction end that differs from germline. The genes are TRBV18 and TRBJ2-7, with D maybe TRBD1 (6 bases). Germline CDR1 KGHSH, CDR2 LQKENI. The CDR3 contains 13 residues. The CDR3 sequence is CASSPQGGYEQYF. CDR3 in DNA: TGCGCCAGCAGCCCACAGGGTGGGTACGAGCAGTACTTC.